This TCR beta chain was documented in a study of preoperative IRX-2 immunotherapy in early breast cancer. This CDR3 has 13 residues. Germline values: CDR1 SGDLS, CDR2 YYNGEE. V dropped 6 bases and J dropped 5 bases, with 14 bases sitting between them. Sequencing was performed with immunoSEQ multiplex PCR; in TCRdb, only in-frame clones are kept and a portion is missing. Found here are 15,000 to 25,000 clones, around four fifths of them singletons; the top ten hold approximately 1.2%. Treatment reported: preoperative locoregional IRX-2 cytokine immunotherapy. Preoperative locoregional IRX-2 cytokine immunotherapy was tested in the phase Ib source study.

Specimen: lymph node tissue, collected after IRX-2 immunotherapy. This receptor was obtained from a human donor with breast cancer. The rearrangement joins TRBV9 to TRBJ2-5, with D maybe TRBD1 (6 bases). In nucleotides, the CDR3 is TGTGCCAGCAACCAGGGGAATGGTGAGACCCAGTACTTC. Amino acids: CASNQGNGETQYF.